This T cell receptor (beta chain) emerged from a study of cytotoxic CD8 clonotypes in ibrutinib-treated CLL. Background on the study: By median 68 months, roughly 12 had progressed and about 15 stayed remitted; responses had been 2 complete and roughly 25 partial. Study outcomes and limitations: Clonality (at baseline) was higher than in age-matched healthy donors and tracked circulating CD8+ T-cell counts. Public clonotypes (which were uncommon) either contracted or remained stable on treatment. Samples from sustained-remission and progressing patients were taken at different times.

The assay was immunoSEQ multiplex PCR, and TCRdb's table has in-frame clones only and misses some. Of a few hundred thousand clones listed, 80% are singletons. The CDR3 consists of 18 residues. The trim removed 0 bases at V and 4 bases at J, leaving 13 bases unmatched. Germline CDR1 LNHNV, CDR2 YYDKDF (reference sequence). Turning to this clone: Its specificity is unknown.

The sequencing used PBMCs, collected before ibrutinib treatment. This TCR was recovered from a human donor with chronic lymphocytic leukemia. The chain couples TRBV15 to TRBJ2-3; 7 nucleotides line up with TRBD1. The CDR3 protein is CATSRDRARQGEADTQYF. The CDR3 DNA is TGTGCCACCAGCAGAGATCGAGCCCGACAGGGCGAAGCAGATACGCAGTATTTT.